This T cell receptor (beta chain) was retrieved from a study of cytomegalovirus exposure and HLA in healthy donors. Study-wide results and caveats: More clonal expansion characterized HLA-associated TCR beta chains than equally common others in a later analysis. V- and J-gene trimming in TCR beta was tied to a missense DCLRE1C variant by an analysis performed later.

Germline values: CDR1 LGHNT, CDR2 FRNRAP. The CDR3 sequence is 16 residues long. Trimming removed 4 bases at V and 0 bases at J, with 16 bases between. The PCR had 60 Vbeta and 13 Jbeta primers. TCRdb keeps only in-frame clones here, not all; method: immunoSEQ multiplex PCR. The data show approximately 220,000 clones, 60% to 80% seen once. This clone showed up just once. Its antigen is still unknown. The chain is built from TRBV12-5 and TRBJ2-7; D possibly corresponds to TRBD2 (5 bases). The specimen was PBMCs. The origin of this receptor is a woman in her twenties or thirties in good health and CMV-seronegative. As DNA, the CDR3 is TGTGCTAGTGGTTCCGTCGGAGACCGGGGCTCCTACGAGCAGTACTTC. It codes for CASGSVGDRGSYEQYF.